This TCR beta chain was found in a study of graft-versus-host responses after intestinal transplantation. Study background: The transplants performed in recipients were multivisceral, liver-intestinal, or isolated intestinal. Every recipient underwent anti-thymocyte globulin induction, then tacrolimus and steroids for about three years. General study results and limits: GvH clones surfaced in recipient marrow, some emerging earlier in ileum or blood. When patients had graft-donor T cell macrochimerism, their allografts held high graft-versus-host to host-versus-graft clonal ratios.

The CDR3 is 11 amino acids. Germline CDR1 is SQVTM and CDR2 is ANQGSEA. V trimming: 7 bases; J trimming: 9 bases; junction bases outside the gene matches: 6. In regard to this clone: What it binds is unknown.

Profiling relied on immunoSEQ multiplex PCR, and the TCRdb table lists in-frame clones only, not all of them. Altogether around 30,000 clones are present, less than 85% being singletons, with the ten largest covering about 1.1%. This clonotype was sampled from a human patient who received an intestinal transplant, so some T cells may come from the graft donor. This specimen consisted of PBMCs, obtained 28 days after intestinal transplant. The chain has TRBV29-1 and TRBJ1-2; TRBD1 aligns across 9 bases. This CDR3 reads CSDAGQGRYTF. CDR3 nucleotides: TGCAGCGACGCGGGACAGGGACGCTACACCTTC. The full variable domain, with the rest looked up from reference TRBV29-1 and TRBJ1-2, is SAVISQKPSRDICQRGTSLTIQCQVDSQVTMMFWYRQQPGQSLTLIATANQGSEATYESGFVIDKFPISRPNLTFSTLTVSNMSPEDSSIYLCSDAGQGRYTFGSGTRLTVV.